The sequence of this T cell receptor (beta chain) was determined in a study of cytomegalovirus exposure and HLA in healthy donors. Data came from immunoSEQ multiplex PCR; TCRdb stores just in-frame clones and leaves some out. The sample includes some 260,000 clones, 90% of them seen just once. This CDR3 contains 16 residues. V lost 5 bases to trimming and J lost 3 bases; unmatched junction nucleotides: 11. Germline V gene data show CDR1 as LNHDA and CDR2 as SQIVND (reference sequence). This clonotype was obtained from a young woman in good health and CMV-seronegative. The chain couples TRBV19 to TRBJ2-7; 9 bases line up with TRBD1. Sequencing was carried out using PBMCs. CDR3 coding DNA: TGTGCCAGTAGTGCAGCCAACCGGGACAGGGTCTACGAGCAGTACTTC. This codes for CASSAANRDRVYEQYF.